Each of the 7 T cell receptor beta chains below was sequenced from the same sample in a study of T cell repertoires in cytomegalovirus infection. In TCRdb, the reads were re-called with MiXCR into one record per CDR3 protein. The sample includes approximately 340,000 distinct CDR3 sequences, 29% of them seen just once. Their specific antigens are unknown. Sequenced here: cultured PBMCs, sampled from culture after CMV antigen stimulation. These TCRs come from a human donor in good health (CMV status not recorded). Some clones in this sample may be carry-over from other donors' samples.

The gene calls are TRBV5-1 and TRBJ2-1, with D possibly matching TRBD2 (5 bases). Germline CDR1 and CDR2: SGHRS and YFSETQ. With 2 bases removed from V and 1 base from J, the gap between germline ends came to 7 bases. The CDR3 contains 14 residues. The DNA for the CDR3 is TGCGCCAGCAGCTTCGGGGAGTCCTACAATGAGCAGTTCTTC. Translating it yields CASSFGESYNEQFF.

V gene TRBV12-3 or TRBV12-4 combines with J gene TRBJ2-3; D uncertain. This CDR3 has 15 amino acids. Trimming left V 7 bases short and J 0 bases short, with 14 bases between. The CDR3 coding sequence is TGTGCCAGCACTCCCCCCCCCTCTAGCACAGATACGCAGTATTTT. Translation gives CASTPPPSSTDTQYF.

This chain links TRBV19 with TRBJ1-5; no reliable D call. CDR3 size: 15 residues. Per germline, CDR1 LNHDA and CDR2 SQIVND (reference sequence). V gave up 3 bases and J gave up 0 bases, with 9 bases separating them. CDR3 in amino acids: CASSILEDSNQPQHF. DNA for the CDR3: TGTGCCAGTAGTATCTTGGAAGATAGCAATCAGCCCCAGCATTTT.

This rearrangement joins TRBV7-4 to TRBJ1-3, with D hard to call. CDR1 and CDR2 (germline): SGHVT, SQSDAQ. CDR3 length: 15 amino acids. The germline V and J ends were trimmed by 5 bases and 0 bases, with 11 bases remaining between them. The CDR3 spells CASSLQLGSGNTIYF. CDR3 coding DNA: TGTGCCAGCAGCCTACAGCTCGGCTCTGGAAACACCATATATTTT.

This rearrangement joins TRBV19 to TRBJ2-1; the match to TRBD2 covers 9 bases. J was trimmed by 4 bases and V by 4 bases; bases with no gene match: 8. CDR1 LNHDA and CDR2 SQIVND come from the germline V gene (reference sequence). This CDR3 has 16 amino acids. The CDR3 is CASSKASGISYNEQFF. CDR3 bases: TGTGCCAGTAGTAAGGCTAGCGGGATATCGTACAATGAGCAGTTCTTC.

J is TRBJ2-5 and V is TRBV5-4; TRBD2 matches 14 bases. This CDR3 region has 17 residues. V lost 3 bases and J lost 5; bases outside the gene matches: 9. Germline V gene lookup returns CDR1 SGHNT and CDR2 YYREEE (reference sequence). The DNA of the CDR3 is TGTGCCAGCAGCTCGCGGACTAGCGGGAGGATGGGGGAGACCCAGTACTTC. The encoded protein is CASSSRTSGRMGETQYF. The full variable domain, completed using reference TRBV5-4 and TRBJ2-5, is ETGVTQSPTHLIKTRGQQVTLRCSSQSGHNTVSWYQQALGQGPQFIFQYYREEENGRGNFPPRFSGLQFPNYSSELNVNALELDDSALYLCASSSRTSGRMGETQYFGPGTRLLVL.

This clonotype appeared once. The chain combines TRBV19 with TRBJ2-7; 10 bases are shared with TRBD2. V was pared by 3 bases and J by 5 bases, with 13 bases of the junction left unmatched. Germline V gene sequence: CDR1 LNHDA, CDR2 SQIVND (reference sequence). CDR3 length: 17 residues. In DNA form, the CDR3 reads TGTGCCAGTAGTATGCGGACTAGCGGCCCTTCCGGGGACGAGCAGTACTTC. As protein: CASSMRTSGPSGDEQYF.